This section outlines one T cell receptor (beta chain) sequence together with its context. CDR1 SGHTA and CDR2 FQGNSA come from the germline V gene. This CDR3 has 12 amino acids. TRB was amplified from approximately 250 ng of peripheral blood genomic DNA per sample. The source of the sample is a study of T cell clusters in autoimmune cytopenias. One tube held mixed TRB-A and TRB-B primer pools for touch-down PCR. TCRdb reanalyzed the multiplex PCR reads, giving one entry per CDR3 protein sequence and no DNA. The sample data list 11,000 or so distinct CDR3 sequences. These data also featured in a second study, about T cell repertoires in aging, cancer and after chemotherapy. As that report states: Compared with age-matched healthy donors, untreated hematological or solid cancer patients showed higher blood TCR clonality. Rebound thymic output was suggested by rising median generation probability during chemotherapy in each cancer cohort.

The chain employs TRBV7-2 and TRBJ1-1. The source is a human donor in good health. The specimen was peripheral blood. CDR3 in amino acids: CASSWVNTEAFF.